This T cell receptor beta chain was recovered during a study of Graves' ophthalmopathy and Graves' hyperthyroidism. Ages of hyperthyroidism patients ran from 18 to 65, and their diagnoses were new, under 2 months' duration. Certain patients, namely those with other autoimmune diseases, uncontrolled infections, pregnancy or lactation, were excluded. V was clipped by 7 bases and J by 4 bases; unmatched bases: 9. This CDR3 spans 14 amino acids. CDR1 and CDR2 from the germline V gene are ENHRY and SYGVKD. Amplified TCR beta CDR3 regions were obtained using RNA transcripts as template. First-round RT-PCR employed HTBI primers, with a second-round multiplex PCR after it. Via MiXCR, TCRdb re-called the multiplex PCR reads, giving one row per CDR3 protein. Of some 1.1 million distinct CDR3 sequences listed, about 40% are singletons.

This chain joins TRBV10-3 and TRBJ2-7; 8 positions agree with TRBD2. The sequenced sample consisted of peripheral blood or thyroid tissue (not recorded which). This TCR came from an adult man with Graves' hyperthyroidism. CDR3 in DNA: TGTGCCATCAACCGGGAGGGGGGGCTTTACGAGCAGTACTTC. It translates to CAINREGGLYEQYF.